This is a list of T cell receptor beta chains from one sample in a study of CD8 T cells in ankylosing spondylitis. TCRdb reanalysed the 5' RACE reads using MiXCR and keeps one entry per CDR3 protein. The table records approximately 300,000 distinct CDR3 sequences, around 8% of them present only once. The source material was blood, either unsorted or a sorted T cell fraction (not recorded which). These receptors all stem from a male donor with ankylosing spondylitis. Each CDR3 is given with its conserved first and last residue. Each record gives: V gene, clone size, J gene, D gene, CDR3 protein, CDR3 DNA. A D gene is named only where the DNA matches it firmly. A clone size is listed for some rows: how often the clone was seen (once, few, many), or a class if it is expanded.

v_call: TRBV7-8
clone_size: few
j_call: TRBJ1-5
d_call: -
cdr3_aa: CASSRWDEPQHF
cdr3_nt: TGTGCCAGCAGCCGGTGGGATGAGCCCCAGCATTTT

v_call: TRBV12-3/TRBV12-4
clone_size: -
j_call: TRBJ2-7
d_call: TRBD2
cdr3_aa: CASRYGLAGYEQYF
cdr3_nt: TGTGCCAGCAGGTACGGACTAGCGGGGTACGAGCAGTACTTC

v_call: TRBV27
clone_size: -
j_call: TRBJ2-3
d_call: TRBD2
cdr3_aa: CASSVLAGGQDTQYF
cdr3_nt: TGTGCCAGCAGTGTACTAGCGGGAGGGCAAGATACGCAGTATTTT

v_call: TRBV20-1
clone_size: few
j_call: TRBJ2-1
d_call: TRBD1
cdr3_aa: CSYPRTGSYNEQFF
cdr3_nt: TGCAGTTATCCGAGGACAGGGAGTTACAATGAGCAGTTCTTC

v_call: TRBV27
clone_size: many
j_call: TRBJ2-2
d_call: -
cdr3_aa: CASSLSQAGELFF
cdr3_nt: TGTGCCAGCAGTTTGTCGCAGGCCGGGGAGCTGTTTTTT

v_call: TRBV12-3/TRBV12-4
clone_size: many
j_call: TRBJ2-3
d_call: -
cdr3_aa: CASRPGFDSTDTQYF
cdr3_nt: TGTGCCAGCAGGCCCGGTTTCGATAGCACAGATACGCAGTATTTT

v_call: TRBV12-3/TRBV12-4
clone_size: few
j_call: TRBJ2-3
d_call: TRBD1
cdr3_aa: CASRPGQITDTQYF
cdr3_nt: TGTGCCAGCAGGCCGGGACAGATTACAGATACGCAGTATTTT

v_call: TRBV20-1
clone_size: few
j_call: TRBJ1-1
d_call: -
cdr3_aa: CSARGTPAPAFF
cdr3_nt: TGCAGTGCTAGAGGGACCCCTGCACCGGCTTTCTTT

v_call: TRBV27
clone_size: few
j_call: TRBJ2-3
d_call: TRBD1
cdr3_aa: CASSLAPGQGIDTQYF
cdr3_nt: TGTGCCAGCAGTTTGGCCCCGGGACAGGGAATAGATACGCAGTATTTT

v_call: TRBV20-1
clone_size: -
j_call: TRBJ2-2
d_call: -
cdr3_aa: CSAGQGNTGELFF
cdr3_nt: TGCAGTGCAGGCCAGGGGAACACCGGGGAGCTGTTTTTT

v_call: TRBV19
clone_size: few
j_call: TRBJ1-3
d_call: -
cdr3_aa: CASRNTGNTIYF
cdr3_nt: TGTGCCAGCAGGAATACCGGAAACACCATATATTTT

v_call: TRBV29-1
clone_size: -
j_call: TRBJ1-2
d_call: -
cdr3_aa: CSVGEGGYGYTF
cdr3_nt: TGCAGCGTTGGAGAGGGTGGCTATGGCTACACCTTC

v_call: TRBV3-1
clone_size: -
j_call: TRBJ2-2
d_call: -
cdr3_aa: CASSRGAYGPGELFF
cdr3_nt: TGTGCCAGCAGCCGGGGGGCGTACGGCCCCGGGGAGCTGTTTTTT

v_call: TRBV9
clone_size: -
j_call: TRBJ2-7
d_call: TRBD1
cdr3_aa: CASSVQDRVNGSYEQYF
cdr3_nt: TGTGCCAGCAGCGTACAGGACAGGGTTAATGGCTCCTACGAGCAGTACTTC

v_call: TRBV7-9
clone_size: few
j_call: TRBJ2-1
d_call: TRBD2
cdr3_aa: CASSRSGTSGRVEQFF
cdr3_nt: TGTGCCAGCAGCAGATCCGGGACTAGCGGGAGGGTTGAGCAGTTCTTC

v_call: TRBV9
clone_size: -
j_call: TRBJ2-7
d_call: -
cdr3_aa: CASSVLGEGYEQYF
cdr3_nt: TGTGCCAGCAGCGTACTTGGTGAGGGCTACGAGCAGTACTTC

v_call: TRBV27
clone_size: many
j_call: TRBJ2-3
d_call: -
cdr3_aa: CASSFSPGASTQYF
cdr3_nt: TGTGCCAGCAGTTTCTCCCCGGGAGCCTCTACGCAGTATTTT

v_call: TRBV12-5
clone_size: many
j_call: TRBJ2-7
d_call: -
cdr3_aa: CASGLVGAKDEQYF
cdr3_nt: TGTGCTAGTGGTTTGGTGGGGGCTAAGGACGAGCAGTACTTC

v_call: TRBV10-3
clone_size: many
j_call: TRBJ1-3
d_call: TRBD1
cdr3_aa: CAIRRTGGGNTIYF
cdr3_nt: TGTGCCATCAGGAGGACAGGGGGCGGAAACACCATATATTTT

v_call: TRBV12-3/TRBV12-4
clone_size: -
j_call: TRBJ2-2
d_call: -
cdr3_aa: CASTSSGTWELFF
cdr3_nt: TGTGCCAGCACCAGTAGCGGTACCTGGGAGCTGTTTTTT

v_call: TRBV7-6
clone_size: -
j_call: TRBJ2-5
d_call: -
cdr3_aa: CASSHAGFEETQYF
cdr3_nt: TGTGCCAGCAGCCATGCGGGGTTTGAGGAGACCCAGTACTTC

v_call: TRBV20-1
clone_size: -
j_call: TRBJ2-1
d_call: -
cdr3_aa: CSASDWNEQFF
cdr3_nt: TGCAGTGCTAGTGACTGGAATGAGCAGTTCTTC

v_call: TRBV14
clone_size: few
j_call: TRBJ2-3
d_call: -
cdr3_aa: CASSRTSGASTDTQYF
cdr3_nt: TGTGCCAGCAGCCGAACCTCTGGGGCTAGCACAGATACGCAGTATTTT

v_call: TRBV12-3/TRBV12-4
clone_size: many
j_call: TRBJ1-1
d_call: TRBD1
cdr3_aa: CASSQQGQWAEAFF
cdr3_nt: TGTGCCAGCAGTCAACAGGGGCAGTGGGCTGAAGCTTTCTTT

v_call: TRBV29-1
clone_size: few
j_call: TRBJ2-1
d_call: TRBD2
cdr3_aa: CSVRVSTGTSGYNEQFF
cdr3_nt: TGCAGCGTTCGGGTTTCGACCGGGACTAGCGGATACAATGAGCAGTTCTTC

v_call: TRBV24-1
clone_size: -
j_call: TRBJ2-1
d_call: TRBD1
cdr3_aa: CATSRGPSYNEQFF
cdr3_nt: TGTGCCACCTCTAGGGGGCCATCCTACAATGAGCAGTTCTTC

v_call: TRBV2
clone_size: few
j_call: TRBJ2-5
d_call: -
cdr3_aa: CASSEILALETQYF
cdr3_nt: TGTGCCAGCAGTGAAATTTTAGCTCTGGAGACCCAGTACTTC

v_call: TRBV28
clone_size: -
j_call: TRBJ2-1
d_call: TRBD1
cdr3_aa: CASSFRTGGIDEQFF
cdr3_nt: TGTGCCAGCAGTTTCCGGACAGGGGGTATCGATGAGCAGTTCTTC

v_call: TRBV29-1
clone_size: few
j_call: TRBJ2-7
d_call: TRBD2
cdr3_aa: CSVPGGVYEQYF
cdr3_nt: TGCAGCGTGCCTGGGGGGGTTTACGAGCAGTACTTC

v_call: TRBV6-5
clone_size: few
j_call: TRBJ1-5
d_call: -
cdr3_aa: CASIHSNQPQHF
cdr3_nt: TGTGCCAGCATACACTCAAATCAGCCCCAGCATTTT

v_call: TRBV7-2
clone_size: -
j_call: TRBJ2-3
d_call: TRBD2
cdr3_aa: CASSLGLAGHTDTQYF
cdr3_nt: TGTGCCAGCAGCCTCGGACTAGCGGGGCACACAGATACGCAGTATTTT

v_call: TRBV12-3/TRBV12-4
clone_size: many
j_call: TRBJ2-1
d_call: -
cdr3_aa: CASSLVAQQFF
cdr3_nt: TGTGCCAGCAGTTTAGTTGCGCAGCAGTTCTTC

v_call: TRBV3-1
clone_size: few
j_call: TRBJ2-5
d_call: -
cdr3_aa: CASASTGTQYF
cdr3_nt: TGTGCCAGCGCCTCAACGGGGACCCAGTACTTC

v_call: TRBV7-9
clone_size: -
j_call: TRBJ2-7
d_call: TRBD1
cdr3_aa: CASSLATGAEQYF
cdr3_nt: TGTGCCAGCAGCCTAGCGACAGGGGCCGAGCAGTACTTC

v_call: TRBV2
clone_size: -
j_call: TRBJ2-2
d_call: TRBD1
cdr3_aa: CASSETGATGELFF
cdr3_nt: TGTGCCAGCAGTGAGACAGGGGCCACCGGGGAGCTGTTTTTT

v_call: TRBV7-3
clone_size: few
j_call: TRBJ2-1
d_call: TRBD2
cdr3_aa: CASSLTSGNSYNEQFF
cdr3_nt: TGTGCCAGCAGCTTAACTAGCGGGAACTCCTACAATGAGCAGTTCTTC

v_call: TRBV20-1
clone_size: many
j_call: TRBJ1-5
d_call: -
cdr3_aa: CSASRGGGNQPQHF
cdr3_nt: TGCAGTGCTAGCAGGGGAGGGGGCAATCAGCCCCAGCATTTT

v_call: TRBV12-3/TRBV12-4
clone_size: many
j_call: TRBJ2-7
d_call: TRBD2
cdr3_aa: CASRLSGSVYEQYF
cdr3_nt: TGTGCCAGCAGACTTAGCGGGTCTGTCTACGAGCAGTACTTC

v_call: TRBV9
clone_size: -
j_call: TRBJ1-6
d_call: -
cdr3_aa: CASSGGSSYNSPLHF
cdr3_nt: TGTGCCAGCAGCGGGGGAAGCTCCTATAATTCACCCCTCCACTTT

v_call: TRBV20-1
clone_size: many
j_call: TRBJ2-7
d_call: TRBD2
cdr3_aa: CSARDMVAGAVQYF
cdr3_nt: TGCAGTGCTAGAGATATGGTAGCGGGAGCGGTGCAGTACTTC

v_call: TRBV28
clone_size: -
j_call: TRBJ2-5
d_call: -
cdr3_aa: CASRPLGQETQYF
cdr3_nt: TGTGCCAGCAGACCTTTGGGACAAGAGACCCAGTACTTC

v_call: TRBV11-1
clone_size: few
j_call: TRBJ2-5
d_call: -
cdr3_aa: CASSLWFSGALQETQYF
cdr3_nt: TGTGCCAGCAGCTTATGGTTTAGCGGCGCCCTCCAAGAGACCCAGTACTTC

v_call: TRBV27
clone_size: -
j_call: TRBJ1-3
d_call: -
cdr3_aa: CASTSGGGNTIYF
cdr3_nt: TGTGCCAGCACCTCAGGCGGTGGAAACACCATATATTTT

v_call: TRBV20-1
clone_size: few
j_call: TRBJ2-3
d_call: -
cdr3_aa: CSARDMAGGTDTQYF
cdr3_nt: TGCAGTGCTAGAGATATGGCAGGGGGGACAGATACGCAGTATTTT

v_call: TRBV3-1
clone_size: -
j_call: TRBJ2-3
d_call: -
cdr3_aa: CASSGSGQHTQYF
cdr3_nt: TGTGCCAGCAGCGGTAGCGGACAGCATACGCAGTATTTT

v_call: TRBV4-1
clone_size: -
j_call: TRBJ1-5
d_call: -
cdr3_aa: CASSQGGGGSNQPQHF
cdr3_nt: TGCGCCAGCAGCCAAGGGGGAGGAGGGAGCAATCAGCCCCAGCATTTT

v_call: TRBV5-1
clone_size: -
j_call: TRBJ2-5
d_call: -
cdr3_aa: CASSLYSGERETQYF
cdr3_nt: TGCGCCAGCAGTCTTTATTCGGGAGAACGGGAGACCCAGTACTTC

v_call: TRBV29-1
clone_size: -
j_call: TRBJ2-2
d_call: -
cdr3_aa: CSVDTGSDTGELFF
cdr3_nt: TGCAGCGTTGATACAGGGAGTGACACCGGGGAGCTGTTTTTT

v_call: TRBV6-1
clone_size: -
j_call: TRBJ2-5
d_call: -
cdr3_aa: CASRPSPGAVQETQYF
cdr3_nt: TGTGCCAGCAGACCCTCCCCAGGGGCGGTTCAAGAGACCCAGTACTTC

v_call: TRBV10-3
clone_size: many
j_call: TRBJ2-7
d_call: -
cdr3_aa: CAISDKPYEQYF
cdr3_nt: TGTGCCATCAGTGACAAACCCTACGAGCAGTACTTC

v_call: TRBV15
clone_size: -
j_call: TRBJ2-7
d_call: -
cdr3_aa: CATSRGSTGSSYEQYF
cdr3_nt: TGTGCCACCAGCAGAGGTTCCACAGGTAGCTCCTACGAGCAGTACTTC

v_call: TRBV5-5
clone_size: few
j_call: TRBJ2-5
d_call: -
cdr3_aa: CASSFGLSGQETQYF
cdr3_nt: TGTGCCAGCAGCTTCGGGTTGAGCGGCCAAGAGACCCAGTACTTC

v_call: TRBV18
clone_size: few
j_call: TRBJ2-7
d_call: -
cdr3_aa: CASSLGGGQNYEQYF
cdr3_nt: TGTGCCAGCTCACTGGGAGGGGGACAGAACTACGAGCAGTACTTC

v_call: TRBV7-3
clone_size: -
j_call: TRBJ1-6
d_call: -
cdr3_aa: CASSLEAAGRNSPLHF
cdr3_nt: TGTGCCAGCAGCTTAGAGGCTGCAGGGAGGAATTCACCCCTCCACTTT

v_call: TRBV6-5
clone_size: -
j_call: TRBJ1-3
d_call: -
cdr3_aa: CASSYSLIFGDGNTIYF
cdr3_nt: TGTGCCAGCAGTTACTCCCTCATTTTTGGGGATGGAAACACCATATATTTT

v_call: TRBV18
clone_size: many
j_call: TRBJ2-1
d_call: TRBD2
cdr3_aa: CASSRETSGRQEFF
cdr3_nt: TGTGCCAGCTCCCGGGAGACTAGCGGCCGCCAGGAGTTCTTC

v_call: TRBV10-3
clone_size: few
j_call: TRBJ2-7
d_call: TRBD1
cdr3_aa: CAMADRAYEQYF
cdr3_nt: TGTGCCATGGCGGACAGGGCGTACGAGCAGTACTTC